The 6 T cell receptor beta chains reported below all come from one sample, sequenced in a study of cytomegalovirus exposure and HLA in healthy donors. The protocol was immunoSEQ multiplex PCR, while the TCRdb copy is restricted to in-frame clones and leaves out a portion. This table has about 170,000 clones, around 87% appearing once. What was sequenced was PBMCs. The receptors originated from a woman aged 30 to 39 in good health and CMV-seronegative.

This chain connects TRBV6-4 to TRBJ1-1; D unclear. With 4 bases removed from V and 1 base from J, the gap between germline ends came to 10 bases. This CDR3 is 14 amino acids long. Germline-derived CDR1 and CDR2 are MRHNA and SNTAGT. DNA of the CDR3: TGTGCCAGCAGTGCTACGCCCGAGAACACTGAAGCTTTCTTT. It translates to CASSATPENTEAFF.

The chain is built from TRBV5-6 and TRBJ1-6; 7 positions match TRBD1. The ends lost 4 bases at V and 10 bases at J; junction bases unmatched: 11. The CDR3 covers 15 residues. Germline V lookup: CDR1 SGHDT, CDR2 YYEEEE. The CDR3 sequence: CASSANRGEGSPLHF. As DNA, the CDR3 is TGTGCCAGCAGCGCAAACAGGGGTGAGGGATCACCCCTCCACTTT.

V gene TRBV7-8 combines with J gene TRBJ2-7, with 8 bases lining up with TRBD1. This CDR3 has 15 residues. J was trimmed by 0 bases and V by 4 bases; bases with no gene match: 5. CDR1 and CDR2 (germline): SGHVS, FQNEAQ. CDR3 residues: CASSSWTGPSYEQYF. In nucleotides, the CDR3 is TGTGCCAGCAGCTCCTGGACAGGGCCCTCCTACGAGCAGTACTTC.

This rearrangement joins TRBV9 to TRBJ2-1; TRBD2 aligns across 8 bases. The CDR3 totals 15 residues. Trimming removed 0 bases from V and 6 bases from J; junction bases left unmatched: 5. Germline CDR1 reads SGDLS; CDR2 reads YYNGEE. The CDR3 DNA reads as TGTGCCAGCAGCGTAGGGGTAGCGGGGCGCAATGAGCAGTTCTTC. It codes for CASSVGVAGRNEQFF.

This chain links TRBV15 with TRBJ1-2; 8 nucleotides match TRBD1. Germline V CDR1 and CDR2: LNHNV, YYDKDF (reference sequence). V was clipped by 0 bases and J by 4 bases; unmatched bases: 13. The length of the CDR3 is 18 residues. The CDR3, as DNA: TGTGCCACCAGCAGAGATAAGACGGCCGTGGACAGGGTCTATGGCTACACCTTC. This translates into CATSRDKTAVDRVYGYTF.

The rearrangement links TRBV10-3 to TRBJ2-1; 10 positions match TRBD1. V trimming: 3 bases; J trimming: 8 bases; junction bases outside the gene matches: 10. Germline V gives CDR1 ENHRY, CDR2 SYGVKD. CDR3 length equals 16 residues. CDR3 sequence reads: CAISDLAGTGEDEQFF. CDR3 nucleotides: TGTGCCATCAGTGACCTGGCCGGGACAGGGGAGGATGAGCAGTTCTTC.